One and the same sample provided the 4 T cell receptor beta chains below, sequenced in a study of blood T cells in healthy people across ages. A second about 6 to 12 cycle PCR used barcoded and J-beta primers. Each CDR3 protein gets one entry after TCRdb re-called the 5' RACE reads with MiXCR. The sample lists about 780,000 distinct CDR3 sequences, 60% to 80% seen once, with about a quarter in the top ten. Material: blood. These receptor sequences come from a young man in good health.

The gene calls are TRBV7-2 and TRBJ1-2, with 9 bases lining up with TRBD1. Germline-derived CDR1 and CDR2 are SGHTA and FQGNSA. V lost 6 bases to trimming and J lost 4 bases; unmatched junction nucleotides: 6. CDR3 length equals 14 residues. Written as DNA, the CDR3 is TGTGCCAGCAGACAAACAGGGGGCGCCTATGGCTACACCTTC. It codes for CASRQTGGAYGYTF.

V usage is TRBV6-5 and J usage is TRBJ1-6, with a weak D call TRBD1 (5 bases). V was shortened by 8 bases and J by 8 bases, with 13 bases between the two germline ends. The CDR3 length is 13 residues. The germline V gene encodes CDR1 MNHEY and CDR2 SVGAGI. The CDR3 DNA follows: TGTGCCAGCGGCATCAGGGAGGATTCACCCCTCCACTTT. Translation: CASGIREDSPLHF.

The chain combines TRBV29-1 with TRBJ2-5, with TRBD2 matching over 7 bases. The V gene end was trimmed by 0 bases and the J gene end by 5 bases; junction bases not matched to a gene: 9. Germline-derived CDR1 and CDR2 are SQVTM and ANQGSEA. The CDR3 length is 15 residues. The chain's CDR3 is CSVEDQKGGTETQYF. CDR3 DNA sequence: TGCAGCGTTGAAGATCAGAAGGGAGGGACCGAGACCCAGTACTTC.

The rearrangement links TRBV6-6 to TRBJ2-7; D is unresolved. Per the germline V gene, CDR1 is MNHNY and CDR2 is SVGAGI (reference sequence). The ends were cut back, 5 bases at V and 3 bases at J, with 8 bases in the middle. CDR3 length: 12 amino acids. This chain's CDR3 is CASSTRDYEQYF. DNA of the CDR3: TGTGCCAGCAGTACCCGAGACTACGAGCAGTACTTC.